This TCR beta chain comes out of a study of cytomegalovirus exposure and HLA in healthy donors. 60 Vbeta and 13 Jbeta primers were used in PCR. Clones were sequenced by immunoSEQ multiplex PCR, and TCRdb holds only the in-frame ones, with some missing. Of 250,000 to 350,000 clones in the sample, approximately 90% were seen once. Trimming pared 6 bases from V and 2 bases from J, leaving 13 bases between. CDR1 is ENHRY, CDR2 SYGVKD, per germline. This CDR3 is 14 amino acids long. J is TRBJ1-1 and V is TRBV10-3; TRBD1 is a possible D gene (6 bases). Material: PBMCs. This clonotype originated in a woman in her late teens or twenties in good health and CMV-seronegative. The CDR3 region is CAIRAQGANTEAFF. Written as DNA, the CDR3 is TGTGCCATCAGAGCACAGGGCGCCAACACTGAAGCTTTCTTT.